These 27 T cell receptor beta chains came from one sample sequenced in a study of T cell responses to AZD1222 COVID-19 vaccine. This table comes from immunoSEQ multiplex PCR, and its TCRdb copy is limited to in-frame clones, with some not included. The table shows 120,000 or so clones, with 70% to 90% occurring only once. The sample in question was peripheral blood, obtained on day 0 of AZD1222 vaccination. These receptors all come from an adult in good health.

The chain couples TRBV27 to TRBJ1-3; no clear D gene. The CDR3 is made up of 14 amino acids. The ends were cut back, 3 bases at V and 2 bases at J, with 8 bases in the middle. Germline lookup yields CDR1 MNHEY and CDR2 SMNVEV (reference sequence). In nucleotides, the CDR3 is TGTGCCAGCAGTTTTCGTGGGCCTGGAAACACCATATATTTT. Translation gives CASSFRGPGNTIYF.

V and J are TRBV5-8 and TRBJ1-4, with 7 nucleotides matching TRBD1. The ends lost 4 bases at V and 0 bases at J; junction bases unmatched: 6. This CDR3 region has 16 residues. Germline-derived CDR1 and CDR2 are SGHTS and YDEGEE. CDR3 sequence reads: CASSHGTVATNEKLFF. The CDR3 region has the DNA TGTGCCAGCAGCCATGGGACAGTTGCAACTAATGAAAAACTGTTTTTT.

V gene TRBV20-1 combines with J gene TRBJ1-5; no reliable D call. The V end lost 3 bases, the J end lost 3 bases, and 9 bases lay between the germline ends. The CDR3 sequence is 13 residues long. Germline V CDR1 and CDR2: DFQATT, SNEGSKA (reference sequence). The CDR3 DNA reads TGCAGTGCTAGTTCACCGGACAATCAGCCCCAGCATTTT. Protein: CSASSPDNQPQHF.

The chain recombines TRBV9 with TRBJ1-2; TRBD1 is a possible D gene (5 bases). The CDR3 is 15 residues long. Germline V gene sequence: CDR1 SGDLS, CDR2 YYNGEE. V was trimmed by 0 bases and J by 0 bases, leaving 9 bases between them. As DNA, the CDR3 is TGTGCCAGCAGCGTAGCTTCAGGGTCTAACTATGGCTACACCTTC. Translation gives CASSVASGSNYGYTF. The whole variable domain, filled in from reference TRBV9 and TRBJ1-2, reads DSGVTQTPKHLITATGQRVTLRCSPRSGDLSVYWYQQSLDQGLQFLIQYYNGEERAKGNILERFSAQQFPDLHSELNLSSLELGDSALYFCASSVASGSNYGYTFGSGTRLTVV.

This chain connects TRBV7-2 to TRBJ2-7; 10 bases map to TRBD1. The CDR3 sequence is 15 residues long. Germline loops: CDR1 SGHTA, CDR2 FQGNSA. Unmatched junction bases numbered 8, after V lost 7 bases and J lost 2 bases. DNA of the CDR3: TGTGCCAGCACCTCCCCCGGGACAGGGGCCTACGAGCAGTACTTC. Encoded protein: CASTSPGTGAYEQYF.

This CDR3 reads CASSDPPGQGVPHEQYF. CDR3 bases: TGTGCCAGTAGCGATCCTCCGGGACAGGGTGTTCCGCACGAGCAGTACTTC. The chain joins TRBV19 to TRBJ2-7; TRBD1 agrees at 9 bases. Germline V gene lookup returns CDR1 LNHDA and CDR2 SQIVND (reference sequence). This CDR3 region has 17 residues. V was clipped by 6 bases and J by 5 bases; unmatched bases: 17.

This sequence joins TRBV5-4 and TRBJ2-2; TRBD1 aligns across 7 bases. Germline CDR1 is SGHNT and CDR2 is YYREEE (reference sequence). Germline trimming cut 4 bases from V and 6 bases from J; bases unmatched to any gene: 3. CDR3 length: 13 residues. The CDR3 here is CASSGQVPGELFF. The CDR3 region has the DNA TGTGCCAGCAGCGGACAGGTGCCCGGGGAGCTGTTTTTT. The full variable domain, its missing parts supplied by reference TRBV5-4 and TRBJ2-2, is ETGVTQSPTHLIKTRGQQVTLRCSSQSGHNTVSWYQQALGQGPQFIFQYYREEENGRGNFPPRFSGLQFPNYSSELNVNALELDDSALYLCASSGQVPGELFFGEGSRLTVL.

The rearrangement joins TRBV6-2 or TRBV6-3 to TRBJ1-1; D is unclear. V lost 4 bases and J 1 base, leaving 4 bases between the germline ends. From germline, CDR1 is MNHEY and CDR2 SVGEGT. This CDR3 spans 12 amino acids. CDR3 coding DNA: TGTGCCAGCAGTTGGTCGAACACTGAAGCTTTCTTT. Its protein product is CASSWSNTEAFF.

This chain joins TRBV7-3 and TRBJ1-1; TRBD1 is a possible D gene (5 bases). The CDR3 runs to 14 residues. The germline CDR1 and CDR2 sequences are SGHTA and FQGTGA. V was clipped by 5 bases and J by 11 bases, with 21 bases between them. Here the CDR3 DNA reads TGTGCCAGCAGCCGCGACAGCTCTCACGAGGGCGCTTTCTTT. This translates into CASSRDSSHEGAFF.

This clone was seen once. This sequence joins TRBV4-1 and TRBJ2-1, with D tentatively TRBD2 (5 bases). V was pared by 5 bases and J by 3 bases, with 23 bases between. The CDR3 is 18 amino acids. Looked up from germline, CDR1 is MGHRA and CDR2 is YSYEKL. The CDR3 coding sequence is TGCGCCAGCAGCTCACGCAAAAGTGGATCGGGGAACTACAATGAGCAGTTCTTC. Protein: CASSSRKSGSGNYNEQFF.

The chain recombines TRBV6-5 with TRBJ2-3; 7 bases align to TRBD1. The length of the CDR3 is 13 residues. Trimming at V came to 9 bases and at J to 7 bases, leaving 10 bases not matched to a gene. CDR1 MNHEY and CDR2 SVGAGI come from the germline V gene. CDR3 nucleotides: TGTGCCAGTAAATACGGGACAGTTTATACGCAGTATTTT. Translation gives CASKYGTVYTQYF.

The chain has TRBV2 and TRBJ2-1; the D gene is possibly TRBD1 (6 bases). The germline V gene has CDR1 SNHLY and CDR2 FYNNEI. The CDR3 runs to 12 residues. The V gene lost 7 bases and the J gene lost 7 bases, with 11 bases spanning the gap. CDR3 protein: CASNRVRNEQFF. In DNA, the CDR3 is TGTGCCAGCAACAGGGTGAGGAATGAGCAGTTCTTC.

The rearrangement links TRBV19 to TRBJ2-1; a weak D match, TRBD2 (5 bases). This CDR3 comprises 14 residues. The V end was cut by 6 bases, the J end by 6 bases, with 15 bases between. The germline gives CDR1 LNHDA, CDR2 SQIVND (reference sequence). DNA for the CDR3: TGTGCCAGTAGCTCACTAGATCCCTCCAATGAGCAGTTCTTC. Translation: CASSSLDPSNEQFF.

The chain links TRBV6-5 to TRBJ1-4; D not resolved. This CDR3 is 14 amino acids long. Germline values: CDR1 MNHEY, CDR2 SVGAGI. The CDR3 is CAAGKSATNEKLFF. CDR3 in DNA: TGTGCGGCGGGGAAGAGTGCAACTAATGAAAAACTGTTTTTT.

This clone was seen only a few times. The V gene is TRBV6-5, the J gene TRBJ2-7; 7 nucleotides agree with TRBD2. The length of the CDR3 is 14 residues. Germline CDR1 is MNHEY and CDR2 is SVGAGI. The junction had 11 bases not matched to a gene; V was cut back by 5 bases and J by 7 bases. DNA for the CDR3: TGTGCCAGCAGTAGGGAGGGGACTAATACGGAGCAGTACTTC. It codes for CASSREGTNTEQYF.

V usage is TRBV24-1 and J usage is TRBJ1-5, with TRBD1 matching over 7 bases. The CDR3 covers 16 residues. Looked up from germline, CDR1 is KGHDR and CDR2 is SFDVKD. Trimming removed 3 bases from V and 7 bases from J; junction bases left unmatched: 11. CDR3 region: CATSDETGYLSQPQHF. The CDR3 DNA reads as TGTGCCACCAGTGATGAGACAGGGTATCTAAGCCAGCCCCAGCATTTT.

The CDR3 region has the DNA TGTGCCAGCAGCTTAAAAGGGGAGAACACTGAAGCTTTCTTT. Translating it yields CASSLKGENTEAFF. The rearrangement links TRBV7-9 to TRBJ1-1; D possibly corresponds to TRBD1 (5 bases). The germline V and J ends were trimmed by 2 bases and 1 base, with 8 bases remaining between them. In germline, CDR1 is SEHNR, CDR2 FQNEAQ (reference sequence). This CDR3 has 14 amino acids.

The chain joins TRBV5-4 to TRBJ1-3, with D possibly TRBD1 on 5 matching bases. This CDR3 has 15 amino acids. V lost 0 bases and J 4 bases, leaving 11 bases between the germline ends. Germline lookup yields CDR1 SGHNT and CDR2 YYREEE (reference sequence). This CDR3 reads CASSLAGARGNTIYF. The CDR3 DNA reads TGTGCCAGCAGCTTGGCCGGGGCGCGGGGAAACACCATATATTTT.

The chain is built from TRBV29-1 and TRBJ2-1; TRBD2 matches at 11 bases. The CDR3 sequence is 14 residues long. V was pared by 5 bases and J by 5 bases, with 5 bases of the junction left unmatched. CDR1 SQVTM and CDR2 ANQGSEA come from the germline V gene. CDR3 amino acids: CSVTGLAANNEQFF. The CDR3 DNA is TGCAGCGTTACGGGACTAGCGGCTAACAATGAGCAGTTCTTC.

The V gene is TRBV27, the J gene TRBJ2-7; D gene ambiguous. The CDR3 spans 13 residues. Germline CDR1 MNHEY, CDR2 SMNVEV (reference sequence). Trimming removed 1 base at V and 0 bases at J, with 4 bases between. The CDR3 sequence is CASSLYNSYEQYF. DNA of the CDR3: TGTGCCAGCAGTTTATACAACTCCTACGAGCAGTACTTC.

The chain carries TRBV3-1 (or the pseudogene TRBV3-2) and TRBJ2-7; TRBD2 aligns across 14 bases. Germline trimming cut 5 bases from V and 2 bases from J; bases unmatched to any gene: 2. The CDR3 has 15 amino acids. Germline assignment: CDR1 LGHDT and CDR2 YNNKEL (reference sequence). Written as DNA, the CDR3 is TGTGCCAGCAGCGTGGGACTAGCGGGAGCCTACGAGCAGTACTTC. As protein: CASSVGLAGAYEQYF.

The gene calls are TRBV6-5 and TRBJ1-5; no firm D call. V was shortened by 6 bases and J by 7 bases, with 13 bases between the two germline ends. The CDR3 length is 13 residues. CDR1 MNHEY and CDR2 SVGAGI come from the germline V gene. This CDR3 is CASRQEGWQPQHF. The CDR3 DNA reads as TGTGCCAGCAGGCAGGAGGGTTGGCAGCCCCAGCATTTT.

V usage is TRBV21-1 and J usage is TRBJ2-5; TRBD2 is the table's D call, not checked against the DNA. TRBV21-1 is a pseudogene segment. This CDR3 has 17 amino acids. CDR3 amino acids: CASSFLWLQREQETQYF. CDR3 DNA: TGTGCCAGCAGCTTCCTCTGGCTCCAGCGGGAGCAAGAGACCCAGTACTTC.

The chain carries TRBV19 and TRBJ1-2, with no clear D. CDR3 length equals 14 residues. CDR1 and CDR2 (germline): LNHDA, SQIVND (reference sequence). Trimming removed 4 bases from V and 5 bases from J, with 14 bases in between. The CDR3 sequence is CASSTQARGYGYTF. CDR3 sequence (DNA): TGTGCCAGTAGTACTCAGGCCAGAGGGTATGGCTACACCTTC.

V is TRBV6-5 and J is TRBJ1-2; no reliable D call. V was pared by 5 bases and J by 0 bases, with 13 bases between. This CDR3 has 15 amino acids. Germline CDR1 is MNHEY and CDR2 is SVGAGI. Written as DNA, the CDR3 is TGTGCCAGCAGTACTTACAGTAAAGCTAACTATGGCTACACCTTC. Amino acids: CASSTYSKANYGYTF.

The chain joins TRBV6-5 to TRBJ1-5; no clear D. Germline V CDR1 and CDR2: MNHEY, SVGAGI. Trimming removed 4 bases at V and 0 bases at J, with 10 bases between. The CDR3 has 15 residues. This chain's CDR3 is CASSSYSYSNQPQHF. The CDR3 nucleotides read TGTGCCAGCAGTTCCTACAGTTATAGCAATCAGCCCCAGCATTTT.

V is TRBV6-1 and J is TRBJ1-6; the D is unclear. The CDR3 totals 17 residues. V lost 2 bases, J lost 7 bases, and 18 bases lay in between. CDR1 MNHNS and CDR2 SASEGT come from the germline V gene. In DNA, the CDR3 is TGTGCCAGCAGTGAAAAACCTTCAATAGGAAGGAATTCACCCCTCCACTTT. Translating gives CASSEKPSIGRNSPLHF.